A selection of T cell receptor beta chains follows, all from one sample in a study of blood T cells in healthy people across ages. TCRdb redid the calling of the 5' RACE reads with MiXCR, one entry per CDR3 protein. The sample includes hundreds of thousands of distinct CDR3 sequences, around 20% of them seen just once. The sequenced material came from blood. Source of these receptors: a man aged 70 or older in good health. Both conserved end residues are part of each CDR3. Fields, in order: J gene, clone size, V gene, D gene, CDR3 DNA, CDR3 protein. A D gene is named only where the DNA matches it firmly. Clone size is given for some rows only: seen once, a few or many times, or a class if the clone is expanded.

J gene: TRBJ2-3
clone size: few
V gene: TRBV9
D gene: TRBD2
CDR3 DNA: TGTGCCAGCAGCGTAGCCCTAGCGGCTAGCACAGATACGCAGTATTTT
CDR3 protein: CASSVALAASTDTQYF

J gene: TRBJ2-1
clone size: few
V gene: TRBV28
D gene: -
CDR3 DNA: TGTGCCAGCAGGCTAGGGGGGAGCTCCTACAATGAGCAGTTCTTC
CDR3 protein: CASRLGGSSYNEQFF

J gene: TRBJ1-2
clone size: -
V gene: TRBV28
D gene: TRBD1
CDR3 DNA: TGTGCCAGCAGCCGCCAGACAGGGAGCTATGGCTACACCTTC
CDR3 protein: CASSRQTGSYGYTF

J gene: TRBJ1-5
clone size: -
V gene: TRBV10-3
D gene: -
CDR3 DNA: TGTGCCATCAGTGATGCCGGAGGCAATCAGCCCCAGCATTTT
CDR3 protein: CAISDAGGNQPQHF

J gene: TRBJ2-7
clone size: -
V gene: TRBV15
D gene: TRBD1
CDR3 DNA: TGTGCCACCAGCACCGGGACAGGGGGAGAGCAGTACTTC
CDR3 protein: CATSTGTGGEQYF

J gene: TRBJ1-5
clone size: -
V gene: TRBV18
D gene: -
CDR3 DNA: TGTGCCAGCTCACCGACAGTGGGGTATCAGCCCCAGCATTTT
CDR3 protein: CASSPTVGYQPQHF

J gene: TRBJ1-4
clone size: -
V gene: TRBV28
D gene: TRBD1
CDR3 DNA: TGTGCCAGCAGTCAGGGACAGCCTAATGAAAAACTGTTTTTT
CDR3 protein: CASSQGQPNEKLFF

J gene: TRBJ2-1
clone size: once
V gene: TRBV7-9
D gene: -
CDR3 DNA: TGTGCCAGCAGCTTAATGGCAAATGAGCAGTTCTTC
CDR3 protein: CASSLMANEQFF

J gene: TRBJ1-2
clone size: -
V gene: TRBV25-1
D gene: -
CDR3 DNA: TGTGCCAGCAGTGCCAGGGAAGAAAACTATGGCTACACCTTC
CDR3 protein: CASSAREENYGYTF

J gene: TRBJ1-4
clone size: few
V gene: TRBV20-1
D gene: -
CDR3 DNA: TGCAGTGCTATTGACTTTAATGAAAAACTGTTTTTT
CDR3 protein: CSAIDFNEKLFF

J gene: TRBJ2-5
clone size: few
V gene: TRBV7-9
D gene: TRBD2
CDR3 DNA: TGTGCCAGCAGCTTACCCGTAGCGGGAGATCCCTGGTACCAAGAGACCCAGTACTTC
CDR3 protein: CASSLPVAGDPWYQETQYF

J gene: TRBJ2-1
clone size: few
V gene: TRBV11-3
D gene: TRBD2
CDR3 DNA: TGTGCCAGCAGCCCATTTGGGAGGGTGTCCTACAACGAGCAGTTCTTC
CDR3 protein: CASSPFGRVSYNEQFF

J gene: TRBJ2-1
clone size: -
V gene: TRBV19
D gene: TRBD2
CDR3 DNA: TGTGCCAGTAGCCCTAGCGGGATCTTCTACAATGAGCAGTTCTTC
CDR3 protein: CASSPSGIFYNEQFF

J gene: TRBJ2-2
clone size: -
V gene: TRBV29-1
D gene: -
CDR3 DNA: TGCAGCGGGGCCTGGGAAGGGGAGCTGTTTTTT
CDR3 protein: CSGAWEGELFF

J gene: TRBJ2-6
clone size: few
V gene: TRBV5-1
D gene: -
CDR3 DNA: TGCGCCAGCAGCTCAGAGGGTAGTGCCAACGTCCTGACTTTC
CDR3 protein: CASSSEGSANVLTF

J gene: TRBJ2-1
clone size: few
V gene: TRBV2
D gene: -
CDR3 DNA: TGTGCCAGCAGTTGGGAAACGTCCTACAATGAGCAGTTCTTC
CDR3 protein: CASSWETSYNEQFF

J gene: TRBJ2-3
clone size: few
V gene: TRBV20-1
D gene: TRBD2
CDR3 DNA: TGCAGTGCGAGACAGCCGGGACTAGCGACAGATACGCAGTATTTT
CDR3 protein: CSARQPGLATDTQYF

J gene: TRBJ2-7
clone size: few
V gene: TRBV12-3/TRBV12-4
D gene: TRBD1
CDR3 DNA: TGTGCCAGCAGTTTAGAGAGGGGGCTCTACGAGCAGTACTTC
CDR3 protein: CASSLERGLYEQYF

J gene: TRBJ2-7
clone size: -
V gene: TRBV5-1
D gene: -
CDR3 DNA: TGCGCCAGCAGCCCCATCGGTAATTACGAGCAGTACTTC
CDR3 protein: CASSPIGNYEQYF

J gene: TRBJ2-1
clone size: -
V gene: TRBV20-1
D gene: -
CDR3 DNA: TGCAGTGCTAGAGATGGAAGGAGAGGCTCCTACAATGAGCAGTTCTTC
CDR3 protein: CSARDGRRGSYNEQFF

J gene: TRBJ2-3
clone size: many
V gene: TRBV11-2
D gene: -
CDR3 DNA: TGTGCCAGCAGCGTAGGAAGGACAGATACGCAGTATTTT
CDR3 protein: CASSVGRTDTQYF

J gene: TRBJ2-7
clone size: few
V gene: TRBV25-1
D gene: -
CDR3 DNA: TGTGCCAGCTCTGGCGCAGCCTACGAGCAGTACTTC
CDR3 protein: CASSGAAYEQYF

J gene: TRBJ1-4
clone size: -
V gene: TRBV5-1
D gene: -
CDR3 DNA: TGCGCCAGCAGCTCCGAATGGGGCGTAGGTTCTGAAAAACTGTTTTTT
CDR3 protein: CASSSEWGVGSEKLFF

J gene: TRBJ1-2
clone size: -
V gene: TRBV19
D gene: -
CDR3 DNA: TGTGCCAGTAGTCTCCCCAGGACAGCCTCGGCTCACTATGGCTACACCTTC
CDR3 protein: CASSLPRTASAHYGYTF

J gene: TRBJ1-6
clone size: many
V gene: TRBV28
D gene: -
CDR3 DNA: TGTGCCAGCAGTGTGCCGGGACGGGCTCTTCACTTT
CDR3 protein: CASSVPGRALHF

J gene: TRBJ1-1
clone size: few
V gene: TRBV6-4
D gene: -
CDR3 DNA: TGTGCCAGGGTGGGTCTAAGGCGTGCTGAAAGTCCAAACACTGAAGCTTTCTTT
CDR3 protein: CARVGLRRAESPNTEAFF

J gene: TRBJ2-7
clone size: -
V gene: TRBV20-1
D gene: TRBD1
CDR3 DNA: TGCAGTGCTAGAGAGGGACAGGGCTACGAGCAGTACTTC
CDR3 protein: CSAREGQGYEQYF

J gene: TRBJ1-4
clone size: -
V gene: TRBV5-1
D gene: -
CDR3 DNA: TGCGCCAGCAGACGGGACGGGTGGGCCTCAACTAATGAAAAACTGTTTTTT
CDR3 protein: CASRRDGWASTNEKLFF

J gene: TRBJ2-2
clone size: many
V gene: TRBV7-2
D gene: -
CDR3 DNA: TGTGCCAGCAGCCAAAGACGCGGGCTGGGCACCGGGGAGCTGTTTTTT
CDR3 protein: CASSQRRGLGTGELFF

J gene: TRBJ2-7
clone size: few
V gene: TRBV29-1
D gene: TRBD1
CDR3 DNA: TGCAGCGTTGGGCCTCGGGACAGGGAGCTCGAGCAGTACTTC
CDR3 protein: CSVGPRDRELEQYF

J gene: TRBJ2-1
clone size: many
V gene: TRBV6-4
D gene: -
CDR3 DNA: TGTGCCAGCAGTGACTCGGTCCCGCCCATTGAGCAGTTCTTC
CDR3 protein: CASSDSVPPIEQFF

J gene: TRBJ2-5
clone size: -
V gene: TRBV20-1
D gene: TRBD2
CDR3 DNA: TGCAGTGCTAGGGCTAGCGGGAACGGAGGGGAGACCCAGTACTTC
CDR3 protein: CSARASGNGGETQYF

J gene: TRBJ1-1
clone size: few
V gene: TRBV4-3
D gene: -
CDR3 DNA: TGCGCCAGCAGCCAAGATCTTGGGCTCACTGAAGCTTTCTTT
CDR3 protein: CASSQDLGLTEAFF

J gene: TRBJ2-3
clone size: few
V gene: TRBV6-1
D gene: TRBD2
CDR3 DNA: TGTGCCAGCAGTGCCAGCACCGGACTAGCGGCGAGCACAGATACGCAGTATTTT
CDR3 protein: CASSASTGLAASTDTQYF

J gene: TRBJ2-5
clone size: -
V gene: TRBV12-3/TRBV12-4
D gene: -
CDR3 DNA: TGTGCCAGCAGTACCAGGGGTTTCCAAGAGACCCGGTACTTC
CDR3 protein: CASSTRGFQETRYF

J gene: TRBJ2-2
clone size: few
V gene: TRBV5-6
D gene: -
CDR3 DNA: TGTGCCAGCAGCTTGGGCTCGCAGACGAACACCGGGGAGCTGTTTTTT
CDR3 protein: CASSLGSQTNTGELFF

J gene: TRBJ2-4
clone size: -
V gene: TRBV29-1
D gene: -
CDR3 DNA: TGCAGCGTTCTCCCGGGAAACATTCAGTACTTC
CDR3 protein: CSVLPGNIQYF

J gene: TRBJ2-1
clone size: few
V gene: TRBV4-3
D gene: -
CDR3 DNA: TGCGCCAGCAGCCAAACTGGGACCTTCAATGAGCAGTTCTTC
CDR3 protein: CASSQTGTFNEQFF

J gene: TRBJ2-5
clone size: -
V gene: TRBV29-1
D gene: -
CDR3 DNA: TGCAGCGTTGGTCAGGCCCTCCGCGCGGAGCAGTACTTC
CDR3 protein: CSVGQALRAEQYF

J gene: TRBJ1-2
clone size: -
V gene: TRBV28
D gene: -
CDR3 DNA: TGTGCCAGCAGTAGCCTTAACTATGGCTACACCTTC
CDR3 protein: CASSSLNYGYTF

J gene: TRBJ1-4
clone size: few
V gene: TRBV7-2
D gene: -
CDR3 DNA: TGTGCCAGCAGCAAGGTCGGGGGCAGGGGAGAAAAACTGTTTTTT
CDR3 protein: CASSKVGGRGEKLFF

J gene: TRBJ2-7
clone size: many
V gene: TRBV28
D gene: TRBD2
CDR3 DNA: TGTGCCAGCAGTTTGATCCGCCTAGCGGGTATATCCTACGAGCAGTACTTC
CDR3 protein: CASSLIRLAGISYEQYF

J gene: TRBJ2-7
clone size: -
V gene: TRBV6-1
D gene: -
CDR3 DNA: TGTGCCAGTGGGTCCTACGAGCGGTACTTC
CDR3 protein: CASGSYERYF

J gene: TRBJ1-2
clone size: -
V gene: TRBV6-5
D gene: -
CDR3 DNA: TGTGCCAGCAGTTACTCGTTATCCAGCTTCGAAGGTGGCTACACCTTC
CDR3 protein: CASSYSLSSFEGGYTF

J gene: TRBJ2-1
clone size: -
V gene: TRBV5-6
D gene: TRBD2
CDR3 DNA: TGTGCCAGCAGGACGGGCGGGACTAGCGGGTTCCACAATGAGCAGTTCTTC
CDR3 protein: CASRTGGTSGFHNEQFF

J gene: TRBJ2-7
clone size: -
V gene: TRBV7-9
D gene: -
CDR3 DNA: TGTGCCAGCAGCTTAGGGAGGGTAGATGGGGCCTACGAGCAGTACTTC
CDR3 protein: CASSLGRVDGAYEQYF

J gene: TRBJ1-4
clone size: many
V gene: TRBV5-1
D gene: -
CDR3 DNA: TGCGCCAGCAGCTTGGATATGGGGGCAGGAAGAGAAAAACTGTTTTTT
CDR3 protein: CASSLDMGAGREKLFF

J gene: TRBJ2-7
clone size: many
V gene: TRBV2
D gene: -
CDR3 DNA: TGCGCCAGCAGTGAGGGGGGTGAGCAGTACTTC
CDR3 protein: CASSEGGEQYF